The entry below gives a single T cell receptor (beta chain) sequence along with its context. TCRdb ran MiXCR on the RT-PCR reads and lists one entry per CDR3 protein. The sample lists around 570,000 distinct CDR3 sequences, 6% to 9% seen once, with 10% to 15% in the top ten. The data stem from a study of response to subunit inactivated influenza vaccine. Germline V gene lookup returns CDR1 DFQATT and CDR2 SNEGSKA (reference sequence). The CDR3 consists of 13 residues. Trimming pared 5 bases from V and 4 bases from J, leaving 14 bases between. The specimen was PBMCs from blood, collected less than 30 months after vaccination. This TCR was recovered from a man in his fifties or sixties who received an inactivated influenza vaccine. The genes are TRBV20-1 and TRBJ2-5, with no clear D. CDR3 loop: CSAPETQGETQYF. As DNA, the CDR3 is TGCAGTGCTCCTGAGACACAAGGAGAGACCCAGTACTTC.